The sequence of this TCR beta chain was determined in a study of blood T cell repertoires in COVID-19. Study at large: Collection of acute and convalescent COVID-19 samples took place in the United States, Italy and Spain.

Some clones are missing from TCRdb's copy, which holds only in-frame ones; the method was immunoSEQ multiplex PCR. The profile shows under 250,000 clones, approximately 90% of them singletons. Seattle researchers signed up patients amid active infection and tracked them longitudinally. CDR1 and CDR2 from the germline V gene are SGHRS and YFSETQ. This CDR3 spans 14 amino acids. V shed 0 bases, J shed 8 bases, and the junction held 1 base outside the gene matches. The chain employs TRBV5-1 and TRBJ2-1; 11 bases agree with TRBD2. The sequence came from a man between 60 and 70 years old with COVID-19, enrolled during active disease. Sequences were obtained from peripheral blood. CDR3 sequence reads: CASSLVSGRDEQFF. The CDR3 coding sequence is TGCGCCAGCAGCTTGGTTAGCGGGAGGGATGAGCAGTTCTTC.